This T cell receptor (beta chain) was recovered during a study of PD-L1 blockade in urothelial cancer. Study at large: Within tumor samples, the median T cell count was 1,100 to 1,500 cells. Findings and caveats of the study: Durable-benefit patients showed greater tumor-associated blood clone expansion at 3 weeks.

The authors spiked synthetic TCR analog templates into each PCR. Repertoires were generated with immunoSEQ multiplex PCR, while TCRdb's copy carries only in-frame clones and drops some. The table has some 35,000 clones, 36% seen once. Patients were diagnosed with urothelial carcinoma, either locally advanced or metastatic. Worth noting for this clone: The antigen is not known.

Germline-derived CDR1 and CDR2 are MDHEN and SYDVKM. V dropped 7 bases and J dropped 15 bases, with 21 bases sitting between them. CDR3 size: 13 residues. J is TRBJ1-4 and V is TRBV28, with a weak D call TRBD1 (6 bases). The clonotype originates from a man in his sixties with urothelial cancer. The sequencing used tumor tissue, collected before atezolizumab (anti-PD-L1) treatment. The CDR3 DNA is TGTGCCAGCAAGCAGGACAGTGCGTTTTCGGTGTTTTTT. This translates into CASKQDSAFSVFF.